The clone carrying this TCR beta chain has only a few counts. TCRdb fed the 5' RACE reads into MiXCR, producing one record per CDR3 protein. The sample comprises some 120,000 distinct CDR3 sequences, approximately 16% of which are singletons, and roughly two fifths rests with the top ten. The sample comes from a study of T cells after yellow fever vaccination. Germline V gene sequence: CDR1 MNHEY, CDR2 SMNVEV (reference sequence). The J segment lost 6 bases and the V segment lost 0 bases, leaving 4 bases of the junction unmatched. The CDR3 totals 15 residues. This receptor was obtained from a man in his late teens or twenties who received the YFV17D yellow fever vaccine. The chain couples TRBV27 to TRBJ2-2; 7 bases match TRBD2. The sequences come from CD8+ T cells sorted from PBMCs, collected 5 days after the yellow fever booster vaccination. The CDR3, as DNA: TGTGCCAGCAGTTTATCTTTAGGACTAGCCGGGGAGCTGTTTTTT. Its translation is CASSLSLGLAGELFF.